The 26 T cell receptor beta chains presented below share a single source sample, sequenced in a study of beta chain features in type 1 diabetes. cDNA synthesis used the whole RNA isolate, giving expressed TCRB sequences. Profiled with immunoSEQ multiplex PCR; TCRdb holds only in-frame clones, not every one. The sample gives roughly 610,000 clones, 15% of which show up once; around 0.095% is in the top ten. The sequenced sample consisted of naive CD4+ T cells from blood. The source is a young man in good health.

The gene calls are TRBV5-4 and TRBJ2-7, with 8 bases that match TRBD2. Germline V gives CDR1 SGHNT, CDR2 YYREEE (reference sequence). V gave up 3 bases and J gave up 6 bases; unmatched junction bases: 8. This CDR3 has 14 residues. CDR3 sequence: CASSSGLGWVEQYF. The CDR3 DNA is TGTGCCAGCAGCTCGGGACTAGGATGGGTCGAGCAGTACTTC.

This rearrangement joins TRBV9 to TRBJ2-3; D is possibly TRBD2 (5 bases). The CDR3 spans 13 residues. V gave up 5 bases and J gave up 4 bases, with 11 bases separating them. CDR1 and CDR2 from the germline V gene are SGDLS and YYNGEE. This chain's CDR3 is CASRATSADTQYF. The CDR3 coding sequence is TGTGCCAGCAGGGCCACTAGTGCAGATACGCAGTATTTT.

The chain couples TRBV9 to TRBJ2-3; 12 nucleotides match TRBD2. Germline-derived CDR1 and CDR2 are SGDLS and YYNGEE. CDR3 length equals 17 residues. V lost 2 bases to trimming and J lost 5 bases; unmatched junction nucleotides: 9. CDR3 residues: CASSVLAGGRGQDTQYF. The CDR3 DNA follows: TGTGCCAGCAGCGTGCTAGCGGGGGGGCGTGGTCAAGATACGCAGTATTTT.

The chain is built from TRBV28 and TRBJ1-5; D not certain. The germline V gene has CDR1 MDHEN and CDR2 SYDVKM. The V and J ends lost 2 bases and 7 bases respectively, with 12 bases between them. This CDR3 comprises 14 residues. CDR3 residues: CASSLGGSGQPQHF. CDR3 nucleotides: TGTGCCAGCAGTTTAGGAGGCTCCGGGCAGCCCCAGCATTTT.

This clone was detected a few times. CDR3 bases: TGTGCCAGCAGTGAGCAGGGGGCGCCTGAAAAACTGTTTTTT. Translated: CASSEQGAPEKLFF. This sequence joins TRBV2 and TRBJ1-4, with TRBD1 matching over 8 bases. Germline-derived CDR1 and CDR2 are SNHLY and FYNNEI. The V gene end was trimmed by 3 bases and the J gene end by 7 bases; junction bases not matched to a gene: 4. This CDR3 region has 14 residues. Drawing the rest from reference TRBV2 and TRBJ1-4, the complete variable domain is EPEVTQTPSHQVTQMGQEVILRCVPISNHLYFYWYRQILGQKVEFLVSFYNNEISEKSEIFDDQFSVERPDGSNFTLKIRSTKLEDSAMYFCASSEQGAPEKLFFGSGTQLSVL.

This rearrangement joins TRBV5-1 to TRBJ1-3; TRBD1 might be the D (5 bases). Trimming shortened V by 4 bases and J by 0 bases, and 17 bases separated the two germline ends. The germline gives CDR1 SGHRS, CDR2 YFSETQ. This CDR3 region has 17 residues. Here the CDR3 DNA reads TGCGCCAGCAGCGAGGGACGGACCGTGATCTCTGGAAACACCATATATTTT. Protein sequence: CASSEGRTVISGNTIYF.

The CDR3 spells CASSSRPYYEQYF. The CDR3 region has the DNA TGTGCCAGCAGTTCGAGGCCGTACTACGAGCAGTACTTC. This chain joins TRBV27 and TRBJ2-7, with D uncertain. CDR1 MNHEY and CDR2 SMNVEV come from the germline V gene (reference sequence). V was pared by 4 bases and J by 3 bases, with 10 bases between. The CDR3 contains 13 residues.

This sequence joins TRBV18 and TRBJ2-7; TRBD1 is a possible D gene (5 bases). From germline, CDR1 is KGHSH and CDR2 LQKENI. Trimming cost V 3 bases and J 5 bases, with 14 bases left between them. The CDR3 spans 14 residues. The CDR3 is CASSPRVLLDEQYF. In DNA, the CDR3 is TGTGCCAGCTCACCCAGGGTCCTCTTGGACGAGCAGTACTTC.

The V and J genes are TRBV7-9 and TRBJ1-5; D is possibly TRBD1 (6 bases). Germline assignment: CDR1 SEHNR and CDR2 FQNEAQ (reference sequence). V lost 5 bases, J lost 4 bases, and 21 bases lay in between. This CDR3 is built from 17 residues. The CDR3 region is CASSAQGGSLLNQPQHF. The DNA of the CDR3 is TGTGCCAGCAGCGCACAGGGAGGAAGCCTCCTAAATCAGCCCCAGCATTTT.

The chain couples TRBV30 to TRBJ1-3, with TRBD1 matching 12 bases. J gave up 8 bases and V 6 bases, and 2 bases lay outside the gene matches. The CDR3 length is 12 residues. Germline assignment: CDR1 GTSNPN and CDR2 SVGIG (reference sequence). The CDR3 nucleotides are TGTGCCTGCGGGACAGGGGGCGACACCATATATTTT. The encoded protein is CACGTGGDTIYF.

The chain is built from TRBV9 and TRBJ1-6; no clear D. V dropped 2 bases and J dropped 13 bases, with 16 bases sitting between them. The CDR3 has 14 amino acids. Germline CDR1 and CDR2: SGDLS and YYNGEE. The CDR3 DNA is TGTGCCAGCAGCGTTGATCTCCCTCCCTTGCCCCTCCACTTT. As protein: CASSVDLPPLPLHF.

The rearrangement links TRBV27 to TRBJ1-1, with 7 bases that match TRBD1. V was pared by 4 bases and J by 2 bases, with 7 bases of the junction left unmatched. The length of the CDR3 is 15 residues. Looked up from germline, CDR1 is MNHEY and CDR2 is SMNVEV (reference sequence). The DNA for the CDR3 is TGTGCCAGCAGTTACGACAGGGCATATAACACTGAAGCTTTCTTT. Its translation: CASSYDRAYNTEAFF.

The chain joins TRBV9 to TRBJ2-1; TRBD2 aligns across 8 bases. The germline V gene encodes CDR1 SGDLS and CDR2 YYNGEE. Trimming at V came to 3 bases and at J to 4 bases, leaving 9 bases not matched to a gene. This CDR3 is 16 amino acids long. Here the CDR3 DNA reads TGTGCCAGCAGCGCGCCCCGGGGGGGCCAGTACAATGAGCAGTTCTTC. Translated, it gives CASSAPRGGQYNEQFF.

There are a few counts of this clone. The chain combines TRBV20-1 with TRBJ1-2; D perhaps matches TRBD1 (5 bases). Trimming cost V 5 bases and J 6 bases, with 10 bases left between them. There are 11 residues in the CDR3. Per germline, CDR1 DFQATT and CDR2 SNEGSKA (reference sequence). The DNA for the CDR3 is TGCAGTGCTCGCAGGGAGGATGGCTACACCTTC. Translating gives CSARREDGYTF.

In DNA, the CDR3 is TGTGCCAGCAGTCCAGGGACAGGGTGGGGCAATCAGCCCCAGCATTTT. Translating it yields CASSPGTGWGNQPQHF. The genes are TRBV28 and TRBJ1-5, with TRBD1 matching 9 bases. After removal of 5 bases from V and 2 bases from J, the junction contained 7 bases not matched to a gene. This CDR3 region has 16 residues. Germline values: CDR1 MDHEN, CDR2 SYDVKM.

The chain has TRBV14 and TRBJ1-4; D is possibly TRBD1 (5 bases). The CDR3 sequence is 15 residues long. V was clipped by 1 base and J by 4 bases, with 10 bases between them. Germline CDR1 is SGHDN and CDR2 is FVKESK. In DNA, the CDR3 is TGTGCCAGCAGCCAAGTTCCAGGGCGTAATGAAAAACTGTTTTTT. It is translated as CASSQVPGRNEKLFF.

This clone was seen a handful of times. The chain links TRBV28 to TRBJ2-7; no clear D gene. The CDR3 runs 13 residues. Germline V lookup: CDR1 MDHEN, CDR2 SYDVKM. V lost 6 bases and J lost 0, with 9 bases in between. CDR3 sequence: CASSGTGSYEQYF. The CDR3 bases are TGTGCCAGCAGCGGCACGGGCTCCTACGAGCAGTACTTC.

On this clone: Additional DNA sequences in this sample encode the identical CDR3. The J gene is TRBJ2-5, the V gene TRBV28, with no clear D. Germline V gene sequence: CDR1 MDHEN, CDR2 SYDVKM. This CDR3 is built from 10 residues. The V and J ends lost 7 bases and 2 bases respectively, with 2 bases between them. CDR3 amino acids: CASKQETQYF. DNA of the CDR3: TGTGCCAGCAAGCAAGAGACCCAGTACTTC.

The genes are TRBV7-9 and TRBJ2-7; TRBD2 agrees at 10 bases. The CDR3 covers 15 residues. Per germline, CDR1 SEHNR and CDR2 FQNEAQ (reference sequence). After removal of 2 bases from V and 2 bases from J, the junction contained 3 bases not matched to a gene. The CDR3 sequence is CASSLRLAGAYEQYF. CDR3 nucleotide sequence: TGTGCCAGCAGCTTACGGCTAGCGGGAGCCTACGAGCAGTACTTC.

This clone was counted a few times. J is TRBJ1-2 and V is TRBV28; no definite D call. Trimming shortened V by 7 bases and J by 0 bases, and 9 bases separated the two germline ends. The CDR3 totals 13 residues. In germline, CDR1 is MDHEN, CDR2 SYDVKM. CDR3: CASTFGPNYGYTF. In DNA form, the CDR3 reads TGTGCCAGCACCTTTGGGCCTAACTATGGCTACACCTTC.

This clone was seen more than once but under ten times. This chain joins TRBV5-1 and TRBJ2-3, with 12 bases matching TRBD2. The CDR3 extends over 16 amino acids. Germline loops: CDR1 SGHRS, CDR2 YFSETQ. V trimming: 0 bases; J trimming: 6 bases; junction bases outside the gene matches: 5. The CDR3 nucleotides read TGCGCCAGCAGCTTGGCAACTAGCGGGGGGATGGATACGCAGTATTTT. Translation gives CASSLATSGGMDTQYF.

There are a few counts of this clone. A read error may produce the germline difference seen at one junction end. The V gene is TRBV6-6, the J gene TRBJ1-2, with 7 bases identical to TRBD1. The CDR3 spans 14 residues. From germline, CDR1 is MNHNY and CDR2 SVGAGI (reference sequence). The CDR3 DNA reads TGTGCCAGCAGTGACTCGGGACAGAACTATGGCTACACCTTC. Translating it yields CASSDSGQNYGYTF.

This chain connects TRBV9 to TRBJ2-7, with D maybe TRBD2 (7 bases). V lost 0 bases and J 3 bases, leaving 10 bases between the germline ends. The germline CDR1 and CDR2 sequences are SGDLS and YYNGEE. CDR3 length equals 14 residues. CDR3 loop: CASSVGEGVYEQYF. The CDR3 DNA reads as TGTGCCAGCAGCGTAGGGGAGGGGGTCTACGAGCAGTACTTC.

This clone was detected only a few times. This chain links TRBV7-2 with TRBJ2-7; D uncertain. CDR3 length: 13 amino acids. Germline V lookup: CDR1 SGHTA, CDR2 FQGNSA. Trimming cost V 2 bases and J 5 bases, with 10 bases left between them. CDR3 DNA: TGTGCCAGCAGCTTAAGGCCCCTTGACGAGCAGTACTTC. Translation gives CASSLRPLDEQYF.

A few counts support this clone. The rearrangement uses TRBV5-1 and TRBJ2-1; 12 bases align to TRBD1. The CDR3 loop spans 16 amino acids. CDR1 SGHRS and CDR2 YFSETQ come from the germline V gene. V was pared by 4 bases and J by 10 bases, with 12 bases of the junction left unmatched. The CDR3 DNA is TGCGCCAGCAGCCCCCGAAGGGGACAGGGGGCACGGGAGCAGTTCTTC. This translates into CASSPRRGQGAREQFF.

The CDR3 region is CASTMVSYNEQFF. Written as DNA, the CDR3 is TGCGCCAGCACGATGGTGTCCTACAATGAGCAGTTCTTC. The chain links TRBV5-1 to TRBJ2-1; D remains ambiguous. Germline assignment: CDR1 SGHRS and CDR2 YFSETQ. There are 13 residues in the CDR3. Trimming left V 6 bases short and J 1 base short, with 8 bases between.